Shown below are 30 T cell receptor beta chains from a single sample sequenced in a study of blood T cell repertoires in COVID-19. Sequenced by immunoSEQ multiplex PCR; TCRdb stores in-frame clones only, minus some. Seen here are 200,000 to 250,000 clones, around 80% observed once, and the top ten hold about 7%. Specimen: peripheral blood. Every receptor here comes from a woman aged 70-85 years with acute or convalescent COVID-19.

This CDR3 reads CASSPQASNTGELFF. Written as DNA, the CDR3 is TGTGCCAGCTCACCCCAGGCCTCGAACACCGGGGAGCTGTTTTTT. The chain recombines TRBV18 with TRBJ2-2; D gene uncertain. Germline V CDR1 and CDR2: KGHSH, LQKENI. CDR3 length: 15 residues. The V end lost 3 bases, the J end lost 0 bases, and 8 bases lay between the germline ends.

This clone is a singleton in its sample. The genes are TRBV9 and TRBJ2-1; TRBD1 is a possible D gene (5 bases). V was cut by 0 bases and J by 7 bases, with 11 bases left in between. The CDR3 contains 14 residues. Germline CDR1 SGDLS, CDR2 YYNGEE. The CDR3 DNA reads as TGTGCCAGCAGCGTAGTCTCCAGGGCGAATGAGCAGTTCTTC. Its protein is CASSVVSRANEQFF.

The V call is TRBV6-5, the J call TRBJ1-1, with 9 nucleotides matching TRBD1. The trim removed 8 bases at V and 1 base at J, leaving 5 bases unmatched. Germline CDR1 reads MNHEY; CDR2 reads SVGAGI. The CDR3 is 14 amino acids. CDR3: CASGTGGANTEAFF. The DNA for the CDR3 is TGTGCCAGCGGCACAGGGGGCGCGAACACTGAAGCTTTCTTT.

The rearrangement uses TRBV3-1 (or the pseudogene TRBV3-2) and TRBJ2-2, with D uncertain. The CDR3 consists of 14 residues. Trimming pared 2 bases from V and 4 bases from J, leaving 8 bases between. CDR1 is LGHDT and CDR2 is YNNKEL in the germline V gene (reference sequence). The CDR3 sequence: CASSQSRSTGELFF. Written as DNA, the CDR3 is TGTGCCAGCAGCCAATCCAGGTCCACCGGGGAGCTGTTTTTT.

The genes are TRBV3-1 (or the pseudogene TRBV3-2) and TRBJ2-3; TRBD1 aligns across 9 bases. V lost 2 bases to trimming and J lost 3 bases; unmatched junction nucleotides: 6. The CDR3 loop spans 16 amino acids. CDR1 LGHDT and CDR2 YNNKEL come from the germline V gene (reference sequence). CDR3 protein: CASSQLRTGETDTQYF. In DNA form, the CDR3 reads TGTGCCAGCAGCCAATTAAGGACAGGGGAGACAGATACGCAGTATTTT.

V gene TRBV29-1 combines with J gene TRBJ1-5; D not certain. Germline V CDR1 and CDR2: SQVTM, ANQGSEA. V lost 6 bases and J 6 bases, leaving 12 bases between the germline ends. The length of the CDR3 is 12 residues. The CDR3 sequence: CSVREVGQPQHF. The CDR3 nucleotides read TGCAGCGTGAGGGAAGTTGGTCAGCCCCAGCATTTT.

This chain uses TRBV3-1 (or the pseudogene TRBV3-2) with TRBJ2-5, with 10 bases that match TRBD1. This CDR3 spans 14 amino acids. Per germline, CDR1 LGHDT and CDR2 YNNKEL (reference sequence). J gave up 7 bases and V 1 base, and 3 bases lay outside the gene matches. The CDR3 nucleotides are TGTGCCAGCAGCCAAGGGGACAGGGGAGGGACCCAGTACTTC. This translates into CASSQGDRGGTQYF.

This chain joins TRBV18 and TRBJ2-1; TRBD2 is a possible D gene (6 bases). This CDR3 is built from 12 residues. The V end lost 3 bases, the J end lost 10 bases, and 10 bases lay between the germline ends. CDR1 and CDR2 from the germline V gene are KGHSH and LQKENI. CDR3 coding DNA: TGTGCCAGCTCACCGGAGCGGGTGGAGCAGTTCTTC. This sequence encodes CASSPERVEQFF.

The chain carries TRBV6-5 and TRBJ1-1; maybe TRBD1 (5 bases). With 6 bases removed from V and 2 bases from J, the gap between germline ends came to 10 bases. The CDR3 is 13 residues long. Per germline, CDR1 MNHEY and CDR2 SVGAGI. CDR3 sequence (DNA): TGTGCCAGCAGGGACGGACAAAACACTGAAGCTTTCTTT. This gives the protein CASRDGQNTEAFF.

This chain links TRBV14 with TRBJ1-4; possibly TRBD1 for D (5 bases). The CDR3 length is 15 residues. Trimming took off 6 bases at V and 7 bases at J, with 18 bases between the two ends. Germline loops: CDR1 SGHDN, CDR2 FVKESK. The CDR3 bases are TGTGCCAGCAGACGTAGCGGGCAGGGAGGTGAAAAACTGTTTTTT. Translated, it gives CASRRSGQGGEKLFF.

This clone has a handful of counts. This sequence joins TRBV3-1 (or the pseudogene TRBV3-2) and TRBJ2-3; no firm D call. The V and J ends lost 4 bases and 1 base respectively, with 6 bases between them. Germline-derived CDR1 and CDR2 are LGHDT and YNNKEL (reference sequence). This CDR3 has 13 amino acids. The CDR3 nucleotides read TGTGCCAGCAGCCCCGGAGGCACAGATACGCAGTATTTT. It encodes CASSPGGTDTQYF.

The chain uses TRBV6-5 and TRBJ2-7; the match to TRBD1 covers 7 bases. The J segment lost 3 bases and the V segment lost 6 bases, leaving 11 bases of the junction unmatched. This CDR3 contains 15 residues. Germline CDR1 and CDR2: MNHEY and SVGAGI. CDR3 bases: TGTGCCAGCAGCCTATCCCTACAGGGGAGCTACGAGCAGTACGTC. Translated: CASSLSLQGSYEQYV.

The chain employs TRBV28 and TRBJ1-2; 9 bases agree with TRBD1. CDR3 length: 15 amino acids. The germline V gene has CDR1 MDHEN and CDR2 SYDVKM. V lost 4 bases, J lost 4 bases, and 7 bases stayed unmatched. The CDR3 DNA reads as TGTGCCAGCAGTTCGACGGGACAGGGCGGCTATGGCTACACCTTC. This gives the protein CASSSTGQGGYGYTF.

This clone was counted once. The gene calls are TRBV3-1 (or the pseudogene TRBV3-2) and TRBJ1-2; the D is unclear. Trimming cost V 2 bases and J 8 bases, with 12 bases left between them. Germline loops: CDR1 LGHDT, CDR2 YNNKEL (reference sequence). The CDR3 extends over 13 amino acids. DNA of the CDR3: TGTGCCAGCAGCCAATATCAGGCGGGAGGCTACACCTTC. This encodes CASSQYQAGGYTF.

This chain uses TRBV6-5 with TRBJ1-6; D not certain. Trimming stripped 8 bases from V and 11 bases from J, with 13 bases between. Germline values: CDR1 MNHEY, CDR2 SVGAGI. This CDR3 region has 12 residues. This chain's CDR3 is CASFRESPPLHF. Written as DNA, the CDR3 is TGTGCCAGCTTTCGGGAGAGTCCACCCCTCCACTTT.

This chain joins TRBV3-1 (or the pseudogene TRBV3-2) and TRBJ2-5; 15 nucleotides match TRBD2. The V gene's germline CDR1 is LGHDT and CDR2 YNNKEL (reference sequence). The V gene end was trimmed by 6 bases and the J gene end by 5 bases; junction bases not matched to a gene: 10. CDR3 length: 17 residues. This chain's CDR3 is CASSLRTSGGARETQYF. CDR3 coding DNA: TGTGCCAGCAGTCTCAGGACTAGCGGGGGGGCCCGGGAGACCCAGTACTTC.

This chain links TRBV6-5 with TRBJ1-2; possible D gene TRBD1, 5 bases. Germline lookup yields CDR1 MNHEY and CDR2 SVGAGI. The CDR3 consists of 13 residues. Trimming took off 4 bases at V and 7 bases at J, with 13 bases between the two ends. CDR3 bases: TGTGCCAGCAGTTTTGGGGGGGTAAGTGGCTACACCTTC. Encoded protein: CASSFGGVSGYTF.

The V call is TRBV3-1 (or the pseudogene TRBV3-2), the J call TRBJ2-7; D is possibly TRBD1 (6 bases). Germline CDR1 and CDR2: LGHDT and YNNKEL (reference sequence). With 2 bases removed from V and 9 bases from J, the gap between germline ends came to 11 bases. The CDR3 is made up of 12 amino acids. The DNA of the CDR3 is TGTGCCAGCAGCCAATCCGGGACACCGCAGTACTTC. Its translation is CASSQSGTPQYF.

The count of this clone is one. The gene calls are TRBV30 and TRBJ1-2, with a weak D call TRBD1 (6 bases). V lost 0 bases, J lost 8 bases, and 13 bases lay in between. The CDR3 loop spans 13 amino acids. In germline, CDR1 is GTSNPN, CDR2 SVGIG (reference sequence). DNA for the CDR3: TGTGCCTGGAGTGTTGTTTCACAGGGAGGCTACACCTTC. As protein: CAWSVVSQGGYTF.

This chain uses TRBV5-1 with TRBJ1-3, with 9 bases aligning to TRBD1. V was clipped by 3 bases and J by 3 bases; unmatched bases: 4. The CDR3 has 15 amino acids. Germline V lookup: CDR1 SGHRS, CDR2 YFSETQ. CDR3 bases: TGCGCCAGCAGCTCGTCGGGACAGGGTGGAAACACCATATATTTT. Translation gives CASSSSGQGGNTIYF.

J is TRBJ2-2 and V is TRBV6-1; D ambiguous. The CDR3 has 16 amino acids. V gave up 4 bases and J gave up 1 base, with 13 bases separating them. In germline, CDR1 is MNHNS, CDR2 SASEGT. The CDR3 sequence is CASSVYRSGNTGELFF. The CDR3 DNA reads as TGTGCCAGCAGTGTTTATAGGTCGGGGAACACCGGGGAGCTGTTTTTT.

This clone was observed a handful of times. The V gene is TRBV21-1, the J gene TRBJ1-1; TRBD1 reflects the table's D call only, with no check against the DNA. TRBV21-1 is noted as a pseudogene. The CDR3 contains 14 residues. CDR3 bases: TGTGCCAGCAACCGGACAGGGAGACGGAATGAAGCTTTCTTT. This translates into CASNRTGRRNEAFF.

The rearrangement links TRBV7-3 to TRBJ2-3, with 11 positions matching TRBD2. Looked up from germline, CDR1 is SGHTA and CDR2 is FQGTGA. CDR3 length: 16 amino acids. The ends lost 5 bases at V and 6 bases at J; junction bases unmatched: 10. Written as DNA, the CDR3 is TGTGCCAGCAGCCGCAATAGCGGGGGGGCCCGGGATACGCAGTATTTT. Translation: CASSRNSGGARDTQYF.

This chain's CDR3 is CASSPGTGTPTEAFF. The CDR3 region has the DNA TGTGCCAGCAGCCCAGGAACCGGGACACCCACTGAAGCTTTCTTT. V usage is TRBV7-8 and J usage is TRBJ1-1; a weak D match, TRBD1 (6 bases). The V end lost 5 bases, the J end lost 4 bases, and 17 bases lay between the germline ends. Per germline, CDR1 SGHVS and CDR2 FQNEAQ. CDR3 length equals 15 residues.

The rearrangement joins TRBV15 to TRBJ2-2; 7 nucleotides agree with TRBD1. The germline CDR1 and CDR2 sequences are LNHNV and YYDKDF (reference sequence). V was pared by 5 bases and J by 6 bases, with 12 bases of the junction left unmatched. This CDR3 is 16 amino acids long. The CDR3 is CATSGSYRGGPGELFF. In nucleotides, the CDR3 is TGTGCCACCAGCGGTAGCTACAGGGGTGGGCCCGGGGAGCTGTTTTTT.

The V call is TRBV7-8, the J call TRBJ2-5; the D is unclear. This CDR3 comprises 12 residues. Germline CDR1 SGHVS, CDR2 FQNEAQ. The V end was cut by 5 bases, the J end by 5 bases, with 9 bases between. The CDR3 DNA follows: TGTGCCAGCAGCCCAACCAGGGAGACCCAGTACTTC. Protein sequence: CASSPTRETQYF.

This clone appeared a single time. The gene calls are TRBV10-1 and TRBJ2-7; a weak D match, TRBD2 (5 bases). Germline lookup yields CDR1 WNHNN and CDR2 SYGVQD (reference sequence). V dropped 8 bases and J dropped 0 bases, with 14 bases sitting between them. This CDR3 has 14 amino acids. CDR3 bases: TGCGCCAGCGCCCCCGGAGGAAACTCCTACGAGCAGTACTTC. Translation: CASAPGGNSYEQYF.

Written as DNA, the CDR3 is TGCGCCAGCAGCCCTGCAAGGACACGGTCCGTTGCCTACACCTTC. Amino acids: CASSPARTRSVAYTF. This chain joins TRBV5-1 and TRBJ1-2; tentatively, D is TRBD1 (5 bases). Germline V gives CDR1 SGHRS, CDR2 YFSETQ. The length of the CDR3 is 15 residues. Trimming shortened V by 4 bases and J by 10 bases, and 23 bases separated the two germline ends.

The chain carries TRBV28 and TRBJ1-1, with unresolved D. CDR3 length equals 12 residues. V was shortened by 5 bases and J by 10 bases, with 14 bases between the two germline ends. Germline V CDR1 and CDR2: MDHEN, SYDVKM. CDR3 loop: CASSPLGLGAFF. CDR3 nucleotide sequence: TGTGCCAGCAGTCCCCTGGGCTTGGGAGCTTTCTTT.

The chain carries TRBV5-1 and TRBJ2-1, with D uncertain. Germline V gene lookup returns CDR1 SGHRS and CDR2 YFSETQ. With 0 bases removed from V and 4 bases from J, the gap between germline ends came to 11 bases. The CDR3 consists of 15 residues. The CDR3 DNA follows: TGCGCCAGCAGCTTGGCCCCCGACTCTTACAATGAGCAGTTCTTC. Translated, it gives CASSLAPDSYNEQFF.